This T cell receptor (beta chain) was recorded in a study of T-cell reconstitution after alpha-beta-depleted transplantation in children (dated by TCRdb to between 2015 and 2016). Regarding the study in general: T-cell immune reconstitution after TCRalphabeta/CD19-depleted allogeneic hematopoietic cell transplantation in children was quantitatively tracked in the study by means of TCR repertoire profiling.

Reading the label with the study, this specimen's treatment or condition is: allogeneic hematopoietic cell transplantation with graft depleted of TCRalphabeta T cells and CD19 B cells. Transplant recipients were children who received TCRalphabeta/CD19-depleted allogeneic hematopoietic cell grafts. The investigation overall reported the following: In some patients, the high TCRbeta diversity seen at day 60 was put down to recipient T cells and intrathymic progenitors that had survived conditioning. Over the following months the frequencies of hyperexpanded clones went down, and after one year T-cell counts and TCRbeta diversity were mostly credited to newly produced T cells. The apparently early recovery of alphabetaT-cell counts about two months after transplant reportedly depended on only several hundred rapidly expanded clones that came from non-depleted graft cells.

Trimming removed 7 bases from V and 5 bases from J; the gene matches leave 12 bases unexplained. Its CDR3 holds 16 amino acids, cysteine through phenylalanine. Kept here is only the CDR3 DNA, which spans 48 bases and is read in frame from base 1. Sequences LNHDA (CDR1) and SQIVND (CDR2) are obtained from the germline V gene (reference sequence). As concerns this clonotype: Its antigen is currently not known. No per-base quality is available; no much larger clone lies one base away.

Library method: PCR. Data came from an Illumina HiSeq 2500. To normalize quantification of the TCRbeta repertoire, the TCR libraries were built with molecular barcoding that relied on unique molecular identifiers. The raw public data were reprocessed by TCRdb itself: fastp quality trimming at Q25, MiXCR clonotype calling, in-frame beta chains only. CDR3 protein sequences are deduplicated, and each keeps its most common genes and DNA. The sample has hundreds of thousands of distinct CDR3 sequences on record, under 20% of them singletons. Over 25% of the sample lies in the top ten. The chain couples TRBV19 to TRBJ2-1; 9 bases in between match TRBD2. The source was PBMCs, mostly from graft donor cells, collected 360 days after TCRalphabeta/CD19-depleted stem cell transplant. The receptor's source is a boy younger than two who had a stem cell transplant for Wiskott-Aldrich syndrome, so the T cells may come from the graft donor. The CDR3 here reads CASKGSGGEPHNEQFF. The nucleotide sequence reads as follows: TGTGCCAGTAAAGGTAGCGGGGGAGAACCACACAATGAGCAGTTCTTC.